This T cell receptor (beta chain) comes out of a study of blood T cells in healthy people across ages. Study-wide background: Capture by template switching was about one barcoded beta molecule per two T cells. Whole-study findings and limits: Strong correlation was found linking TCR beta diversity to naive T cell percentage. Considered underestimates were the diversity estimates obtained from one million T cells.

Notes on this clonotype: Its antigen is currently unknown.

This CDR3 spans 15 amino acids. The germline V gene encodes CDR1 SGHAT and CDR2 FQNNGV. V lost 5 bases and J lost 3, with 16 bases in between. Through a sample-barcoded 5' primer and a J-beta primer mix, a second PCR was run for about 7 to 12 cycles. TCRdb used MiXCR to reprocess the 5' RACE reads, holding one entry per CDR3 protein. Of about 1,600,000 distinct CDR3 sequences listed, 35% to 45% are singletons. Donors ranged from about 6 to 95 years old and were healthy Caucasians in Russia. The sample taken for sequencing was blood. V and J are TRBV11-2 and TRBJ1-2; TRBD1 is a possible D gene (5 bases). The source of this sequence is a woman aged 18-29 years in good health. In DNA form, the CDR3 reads TGTGCCAGCAGCGAGATGGGACTTGCGCACTATGGCTACACCTTC. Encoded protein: CASSEMGLAHYGYTF.